Sequencing of this TCR beta chain was carried out in a study of T-cell memory formation after mild COVID-19. CDR1 and CDR2 (germline): ENHRY, SYGVKD. The CDR3 extends over 14 amino acids. The ends were cut back, 5 bases at V and 2 bases at J, with 10 bases in the middle. This clonotype was seen at least ten times. TCRdb passed the 5' RACE reads through MiXCR, listing each CDR3 protein once. The repertoire holds approximately 560,000 distinct CDR3 sequences, with 17% as singletons. Source material: PBMCs or a T cell subset sorted from them (not recorded which). The origin of this receptor is an adult woman who had mild COVID-19 (a few samples of this study predate the infection). Cell type and time point are not known. This chain joins TRBV10-3 and TRBJ1-5, with D possibly being TRBD1 (6 bases). CDR3 nucleotide sequence: TGTGCCATCAGTTTGACAGGCGGCAATCAGCCCCAGCATTTT. This gives the protein CAISLTGGNQPQHF.